This T cell receptor beta chain came from a study of T cells in Graves' hyperthyroidism and ophthalmopathy. This clonotype was detected a few times. Using RNA transcripts as the source, TCR beta CDR3 regions were amplified. HTBI primers were employed in a first-round RT-PCR of the TCR CDR3. TCRdb called the multiplex PCR reads again in MiXCR, with one record for every CDR3 protein. The table has hundreds of thousands of distinct CDR3 sequences, about 22% seen once. Germline V gene lookup returns CDR1 MNHNS and CDR2 SASEGT. The J segment lost 5 bases and the V segment lost 6 bases, leaving 9 bases of the junction unmatched. This CDR3 region has 15 residues. Not enrolled were patients with uncontrolled infection, other autoimmune disease, pregnancy or lactation.

The sequence was collected from a woman in her 70s with Graves' ophthalmopathy. The V gene is TRBV6-1, the J gene TRBJ1-5, with TRBD1 matching 8 bases. The sample taken for sequencing was blood. CDR3 amino acids: CASRRYDRGDQPQHF. CDR3 nucleotides: TGTGCCAGCAGGAGGTACGACAGGGGAGATCAGCCCCAGCATTTT.